This TCR beta chain was captured in a study of cytomegalovirus exposure and HLA in healthy donors. This clone was counted once. Its specificity is not known. Germline V gives CDR1 SGHVS, CDR2 FQNEAQ. Between the trimmed V and J ends, which lost 3 bases and 0 bases, there was a span of 9 bases. The CDR3 is 15 amino acids. Study outcomes and limitations: A later analysis reportedly found that, within productive TCRs, an Asian-associated ancestry cluster had fewer N-insertions than the mean observed across the roughly 670 donors.

With 60 Vbeta and 13 Jbeta primers, the PCR was carried out. Generated by immunoSEQ multiplex PCR, the TCRdb table keeps only in-frame clones and is missing some. The table lists 130,000 to 150,000 clones, roughly 85% of them singletons. This chain joins TRBV7-8 and TRBJ2-1; D is unresolved. The specimen was PBMCs. This clonotype was sampled from a woman in her 30s in good health and CMV-seronegative. CDR3 nucleotide sequence: TGTGCCAGCAGCTTTCCGTGGAGCTCCTACAATGAGCAGTTCTTC. It specifies CASSFPWSSYNEQFF.